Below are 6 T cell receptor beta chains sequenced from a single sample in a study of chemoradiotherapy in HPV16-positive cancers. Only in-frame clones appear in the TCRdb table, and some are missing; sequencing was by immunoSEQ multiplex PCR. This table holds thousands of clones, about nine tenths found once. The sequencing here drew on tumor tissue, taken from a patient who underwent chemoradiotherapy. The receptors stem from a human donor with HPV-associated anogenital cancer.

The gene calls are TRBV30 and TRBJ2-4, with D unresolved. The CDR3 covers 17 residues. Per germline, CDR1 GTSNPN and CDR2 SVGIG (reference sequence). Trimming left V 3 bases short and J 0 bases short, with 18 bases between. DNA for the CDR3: TGTGCCTGGAGCCGTAAGGTTATCGAGATAGCCAAAAACATTCAGTACTTC. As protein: CAWSRKVIEIAKNIQYF.

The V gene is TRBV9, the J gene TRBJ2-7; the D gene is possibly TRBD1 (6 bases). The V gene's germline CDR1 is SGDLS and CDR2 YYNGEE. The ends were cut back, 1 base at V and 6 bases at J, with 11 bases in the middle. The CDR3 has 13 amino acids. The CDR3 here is CASSVKPRGEQYF. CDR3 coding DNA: TGTGCCAGCAGCGTAAAACCCAGGGGCGAGCAGTACTTC.

CDR3 bases: TGTGCCAGCAGCTTAGTGAACACTGAAGCTTTCTTT. Protein sequence: CASSLVNTEAFF. The rearrangement joins TRBV7-9 to TRBJ1-1, with D unclear. Germline V CDR1 and CDR2: SEHNR, FQNEAQ (reference sequence). The CDR3 has 12 residues. V was clipped by 1 base and J by 0 bases, with 0 bases between them.

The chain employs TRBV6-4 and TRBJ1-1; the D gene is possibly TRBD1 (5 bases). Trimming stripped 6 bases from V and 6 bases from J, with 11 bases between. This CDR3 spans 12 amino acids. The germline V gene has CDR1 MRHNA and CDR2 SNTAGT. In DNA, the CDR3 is TGTGCCAGCAGCCGGGACCGCCCTGAAGCTTTCTTT. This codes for CASSRDRPEAFF.

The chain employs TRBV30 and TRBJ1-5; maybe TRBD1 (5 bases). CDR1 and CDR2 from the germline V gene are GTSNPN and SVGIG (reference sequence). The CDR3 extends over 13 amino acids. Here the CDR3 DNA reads TGTGCGGGGGAGGGACCACTAGGCCAGCCCCAGCATTTT. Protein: CAGEGPLGQPQHF.

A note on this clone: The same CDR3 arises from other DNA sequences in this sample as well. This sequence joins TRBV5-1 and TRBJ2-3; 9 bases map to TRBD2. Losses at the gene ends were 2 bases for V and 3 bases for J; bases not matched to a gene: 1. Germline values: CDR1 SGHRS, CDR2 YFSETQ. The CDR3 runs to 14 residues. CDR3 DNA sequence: TGCGCCAGCAGCTTTAGCGGGGGAACAGATACGCAGTATTTT. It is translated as CASSFSGGTDTQYF.